This entry concerns a single T cell receptor (beta chain). The antigen is not known. Unique molecular identifiers were attached to individual cDNA molecules. TCRdb analysed the 5' RACE reads with MiXCR anew, one entry per CDR3 protein. The profile shows fewer than 85,000 distinct CDR3 sequences, 11% of them singletons. These data come from a study of early T cells in non-severe SARS-CoV-2 infection. General study findings and limits: Lookups in VDJdb leaned toward anti-spike CD8 responses and missed private and CD4 specificities.

Germline V gives CDR1 SGHTA, CDR2 FQGTGA. This CDR3 spans 13 amino acids. V was clipped by 5 bases and J by 8 bases, with 14 bases between them. The gene calls are TRBV7-3 and TRBJ2-3; D not resolved. This TCR derives from an adult who was a healthcare worker with PCR-confirmed SARS-CoV-2 infection or an uninfected control (not recorded which). This sample comprised whole blood, obtained at baseline. DNA of the CDR3: TGTGCCAGCAGCGAAATGACTCCGGGTACGCAGTATTTT. This gives the protein CASSEMTPGTQYF.